The clone carrying this T cell receptor beta chain was seen more than once but under ten times. This record belongs to a study of early T cells in non-severe SARS-CoV-2 infection. Using its own MiXCR run on the 5' RACE reads, TCRdb lists one record per CDR3 protein. The table includes roughly 51,000 distinct CDR3 sequences, around 6% detected once. The source was whole blood, collected at baseline. The receptor was isolated from an adult who was a healthcare worker with PCR-confirmed SARS-CoV-2 infection or an uninfected control (not recorded which).

The CDR3 DNA is TGTGCCAGCAGCCAAGTGCAGGGGAATATCGGGGAGCTGTTTTTT. It is translated as CASSQVQGNIGELFF. V and J are TRBV14 and TRBJ2-2, with a possible D match to TRBD1 (6 bases). The length of the CDR3 is 15 residues. The germline CDR1 and CDR2 sequences are SGHDN and FVKESK. V was cut by 1 base and J by 7 bases, with 13 bases left in between.